Shown below are 11 T cell receptor beta chains from a single sample sequenced in a study of CD8 T cells in ankylosing spondylitis (dated by TCRdb to about 2017). Libraries were constructed by 5' RACE. The reads were generated on an Illumina HiSeq 2500. The public reads were run again by TCRdb, first through fastp at Q25 and then through MiXCR, and only productive beta chains were kept. Identical CDR3 proteins give one entry, which carries the most common genes and DNA. The sample table records roughly 35,000 distinct CDR3 sequences; 13% of these occur just once. The ten biggest clones cover approximately 33% of the sample. Sequencing was carried out using synovial fluid, either unsorted or a sorted T cell fraction (not recorded which). Receptor source: a male donor with ankylosing spondylitis.

This clonotype has just a few counts. A read error may account for a junction end that differs from germline. The genes are TRBV9 and TRBJ2-2; D remains ambiguous. The germline V gene has CDR1 SGDLS and CDR2 YYNGEE. The CDR3 covers 17 residues. The CDR3 region has the DNA TGTGCCAGCAGCGTAGGAAAAATCAGGCGGAACGCCGGGGAGCTGTTTTTT. Its protein product is CASSVGKIRRNAGELFF.

J is TRBJ2-7 and V is TRBV2, with 8 bases matching TRBD1. Trimming took 6 bases from V and 6 from J; bases not matched to a gene: 7. Looked up from germline, CDR1 is SNHLY and CDR2 is FYNNEI. The CDR3 sequence is 13 residues long. The CDR3 loop reads CASRRQGMVEQYF. For the CDR3, the DNA is TGTGCCAGCAGAAGACAGGGGATGGTCGAGCAGTACTTC.

In this sample, this clonotype turned up many times. The chain uses TRBV7-8 and TRBJ2-7, with 7 positions matching TRBD2. The CDR3 extends over 17 amino acids. Germline V gives CDR1 SGHVS, CDR2 FQNEAQ. Losses at the gene ends were 3 bases for V and 4 bases for J; bases not matched to a gene: 15. CDR3 amino acids: CASSLSRWEREIYEQYF. CDR3 DNA sequence: TGTGCCAGCAGCTTGTCGAGATGGGAGCGGGAAATTTACGAGCAGTACTTC. The whole variable domain, remainder taken from reference TRBV7-8 and TRBJ2-7, is GAGVSQSPRYKVAKRGQDVALRCDPISGHVSLFWYQQALGQGPEFLTYFQNEAQLDKSGLPSDRFFAERPEGSVSTLKIQRTQQEDSAVYLCASSLSRWEREIYEQYFGPGTRLTVT.

This chain uses TRBV16 with TRBJ2-1; D call uncertain. CDR1 is KGHSY, CDR2 FQNENV, per germline. V lost 0 bases and J lost 8, with 2 bases in between. The CDR3 covers 11 residues. CDR3 loop: CASSQSDEQFF. CDR3 nucleotides: TGTGCCAGCAGCCAATCTGATGAGCAGTTCTTC.

This clonotype occurred many times. J is TRBJ2-2 and V is TRBV6-2 or TRBV6-3, with D unclear. CDR3 length: 15 amino acids. V shed 0 bases and J shed 0 bases, with 5 bases lying between them. Germline loops: CDR1 MNHEY, CDR2 SVGEGT. CDR3 sequence: CASSYSATNTGELFF. For the CDR3, the DNA is TGTGCCAGCAGTTACTCAGCGACGAACACCGGGGAGCTGTTTTTT.

This clonotype occurred many times. V is TRBV29-1 and J is TRBJ2-5, with 13 bases matching TRBD2. V dropped 8 bases and J dropped 4; count of bases not matched to a gene: 7. Germline lookup yields CDR1 SQVTM and CDR2 ANQGSEA. CDR3 length: 14 amino acids. CDR3 protein: CSSRTSGSGETQYF. The CDR3 DNA reads as TGCAGCAGCCGGACTAGCGGGAGTGGAGAGACCCAGTACTTC. Based on the CDR3 plus reference TRBV29-1 and TRBJ2-5, the full variable domain is SAVISQKPSRDICQRGTSLTIQCQVDSQVTMMFWYRQQPGQSLTLIATANQGSEATYESGFVIDKFPISRPNLTFSTLTVSNMSPEDSSIYLCSSRTSGSGETQYFGPGTRLLVL.

This clonotype was counted ten times or more. The J gene is TRBJ2-5, the V gene TRBV29-1; D gene unclear. V was cut by 2 bases and J by 2 bases, with 6 bases left in between. Germline CDR1 is SQVTM and CDR2 is ANQGSEA. The CDR3 has 12 amino acids. The CDR3 region is CSVESRQETQYF. CDR3 nucleotides: TGCAGCGTTGAATCCAGGCAAGAGACCCAGTACTTC.

The chain links TRBV6-5 to TRBJ1-1, with TRBD1 matching 7 bases. V shed 2 bases, J shed 9 bases, and the junction held 9 bases outside the gene matches. The CDR3 contains 14 residues. Germline loops: CDR1 MNHEY, CDR2 SVGAGI. This CDR3 reads CASSYTYRGSQAFF. Written as DNA, the CDR3 is TGTGCCAGCAGTTACACCTACAGGGGCAGTCAAGCTTTCTTT.

This clonotype qualifies as large (0.1 to 1%). The V call is TRBV20-1, the J call TRBJ2-3; 7 bases map to TRBD2. The CDR3 runs to 16 residues. The V gene's germline CDR1 is DFQATT and CDR2 SNEGSKA (reference sequence). J was trimmed by 4 bases and V by 0 bases; bases with no gene match: 10. The CDR3 sequence is CSARDRETSWADTQYF. Written as DNA, the CDR3 is TGCAGTGCTAGAGATCGGGAGACTAGCTGGGCAGATACGCAGTATTTT.

The V and J genes are TRBV28 and TRBJ2-2, with D perhaps TRBD1 (6 bases). Germline V gene sequence: CDR1 MDHEN, CDR2 SYDVKM. This CDR3 has 18 amino acids. V lost 7 bases and J 3 bases, leaving 24 bases between the germline ends. The CDR3: CASKDGTILRAHTGELFF. The CDR3 DNA reads as TGTGCCAGCAAAGATGGGACAATCCTGCGGGCGCACACCGGGGAGCTGTTTTTT.

This clonotype was recorded a few times. This may arise from a read error, as a much more abundant clone is one base away. The chain couples TRBV6-2 or TRBV6-3 to TRBJ1-6; 7 bases are a match to TRBD1. Germline lookup yields CDR1 MNHEY and CDR2 SVGEGT. This CDR3 spans 14 amino acids. Losses at the gene ends were 6 bases for V and 10 bases for J; bases not matched to a gene: 9. CDR3 bases: TGTGCCAGCAGGACGGACAGGAGAAGGTCACCCCTCCACTTT. It codes for CASRTDRRRSPLHF.